These 31 T cell receptor beta chains were all obtained from the same sample, sequenced in a study of blood T cells in healthy people across ages. Alongside a J-beta primer mix, a sample-barcoded 5' primer served in a second PCR lasting about 7 to 12 cycles. TCRdb independently ran MiXCR on the 5' RACE reads; one entry per CDR3 protein. The table has 600,000 or so distinct CDR3 sequences, around a fifth seen once. What was sequenced was blood. The source is a man between 65 and 80 years old in good health.

This clonotype has a handful of counts. V usage is TRBV5-1 and J usage is TRBJ2-5, with 8 bases fitting TRBD2. With the DNA end fitting TRBJ2-1 better, the J assignment may be wrong. This CDR3 is built from 15 residues. The germline V gene encodes CDR1 SGHRS and CDR2 YFSETQ. In nucleotides, the CDR3 is TGCGCCAGCAGCCCCAGCGGGAGTGTAGGTGGTGAGCAGTTCTTC. Residues: CASSPSGSVGGEQFF.

This clonotype was found a few times. V usage is TRBV29-1 and J usage is TRBJ1-1, with 9 bases fitting TRBD1. The CDR3 covers 13 residues. Germline-derived CDR1 and CDR2 are SQVTM and ANQGSEA. Trimming cost V 6 bases and J 4 bases; bases outside gene matches: 6. In nucleotides, the CDR3 is TGCAGCGTGGACAGGGGCAGGGTCACTGAAGCTTTCTTT. Encoded protein: CSVDRGRVTEAFF.

This clonotype has only a few counts. This chain connects TRBV20-1 to TRBJ2-5, with D possibly matching TRBD1 (6 bases). Trimming removed 1 base from V and 11 bases from J, with 14 bases in between. CDR1 and CDR2 (germline): DFQATT, SNEGSKA (reference sequence). The CDR3 has 12 amino acids. The CDR3 loop is CSARGLSGEQYF. The CDR3 nucleotides are TGCAGTGCTAGAGGTCTCTCAGGGGAGCAGTACTTC.

This clonotype appeared many times. The genes are TRBV29-1 and TRBJ2-1; TRBD2 agrees at 9 bases. This CDR3 is 15 amino acids long. Germline CDR1 reads SQVTM; CDR2 reads ANQGSEA. The V segment lost 7 bases and the J segment 0 bases; nucleotides outside the gene matches: 7. DNA for the CDR3: TGCAGCGGCCGGACTAGCGCGAGCTCCTACAATGAGCAGTTCTTC. This sequence encodes CSGRTSASSYNEQFF.

This clonotype has more than one count but fewer than ten. The chain combines TRBV19 with TRBJ2-1; D unclear. Matching the DNA end better, TRBJ2-7 makes the J call doubtful. Germline V CDR1 and CDR2: LNHDA, SQIVND (reference sequence). The CDR3 runs 15 residues. CDR3 bases: TGTGCCAGTAGTACCCGAAAAGACGGAAACTACGAGCAGTACTTC. Residues: CASSTRKDGNYEQYF.

A few counts support this clonotype. The chain carries TRBV20-1 and TRBJ2-1; 7 nucleotides match TRBD2. The CDR3 has 12 amino acids. CDR1 is DFQATT, CDR2 SNEGSKA, per germline (reference sequence). V lost 3 bases to trimming and J lost 5 bases; unmatched junction nucleotides: 1. The CDR3 DNA is TGCAGTGCTAGCGGGGGGAACAATGAGCAGTTCTTC. Residues: CSASGGNNEQFF.

The chain has TRBV6-2 or TRBV6-3 and TRBJ2-5; D might be TRBD2 (5 bases). This CDR3 spans 13 amino acids. Trimming took off 5 bases at V and 0 bases at J, with 7 bases between the two ends. Germline-derived CDR1 and CDR2 are MNHEY and SVGEGT. DNA for the CDR3: TGTGCCAGCAGTACGGGGAACCAAGAGACCCAGTACTTC. It codes for CASSTGNQETQYF.

The chain uses TRBV29-1 and TRBJ2-7; the match to TRBD1 covers 10 bases. Per germline, CDR1 SQVTM and CDR2 ANQGSEA. The CDR3 has 13 amino acids. Losses at the gene ends were 7 bases for V and 5 bases for J; bases not matched to a gene: 8. CDR3 residues: CSAAGTGANEQYF. The CDR3 region has the DNA TGCAGCGCTGCCGGGACAGGGGCAAACGAGCAGTACTTC.

The rearrangement joins TRBV15 to TRBJ2-3, with 7 bases lining up with TRBD1. The CDR3 runs 16 residues. V gave up 9 bases and J gave up 0 bases; unmatched junction bases: 12. Germline values: CDR1 LNHNV, CDR2 YYDKDF (reference sequence). The CDR3 DNA sequence: TGTGCCACAACCGGGACAGATAAATCTAGCACAGATACGCAGTATTTT. Translation gives CATTGTDKSSTDTQYF.

This clonotype was seen only a few times. J is TRBJ1-2 and V is TRBV12-3 or TRBV12-4, with a weak D call TRBD1 (6 bases). V lost 6 bases and J 9 bases, leaving 17 bases between the germline ends. This CDR3 contains 13 residues. The CDR3 nucleotides are TGTGCCAGCAGCCACAACAACAGGGATTGCTACACCTTC. It is translated as CASSHNNRDCYTF.

This clonotype was counted between two and nine times. This sequence joins TRBV6-1 and TRBJ1-2, with D perhaps matching TRBD1 (5 bases). The CDR3 length is 16 residues. The V gene's germline CDR1 is MNHNS and CDR2 SASEGT. Trimming took off 4 bases at V and 5 bases at J, with 20 bases between the two ends. The CDR3 bases are TGTGCCAGCAGTGCCCCGGGGACCGGGACGGGGTATGGCTACACCTTC. Residues: CASSAPGTGTGYGYTF.

This clonotype was seen once. One base away lies a much larger clone, so this may be a sequencing read error. The chain recombines TRBV6-1 with TRBJ2-7; D remains ambiguous. CDR1 and CDR2 from the germline V gene are MNHNS and SASEGT. The CDR3 consists of 13 residues. The CDR3 DNA sequence: TGTGCCAGCAGTGACTCGGGTAGCTACGAGCGGTACTTC. It encodes CASSDSGSYERYF.

The chain employs TRBV5-1 and TRBJ2-1, with D unresolved. The CDR3 length is 15 residues. The V and J ends lost 0 bases and 5 bases respectively, with 12 bases between them. The V gene's germline CDR1 is SGHRS and CDR2 YFSETQ. Here the CDR3 reads CASSLGGVWNNEQFF. The CDR3 DNA is TGCGCCAGCAGCTTGGGCGGTGTGTGGAACAATGAGCAGTTCTTC.

V and J are TRBV5-1 and TRBJ2-1, with 8 bases matching TRBD1. Germline-derived CDR1 and CDR2 are SGHRS and YFSETQ. The CDR3 has 14 residues. The V and J ends lost 7 bases and 5 bases, in that order; junction bases with no gene match: 8. CDR3 coding DNA: TGCGCCAGCGGGGAGACAGGGGTAAACAATGAGCAGTTCTTC. Translated: CASGETGVNNEQFF.

This clonotype was observed a handful of times. The chain links TRBV7-9 to TRBJ2-7; tentative D call: TRBD1 (5 bases). Germline loops: CDR1 SEHNR, CDR2 FQNEAQ (reference sequence). The CDR3 is 13 residues long. Trimming removed 3 bases from V and 4 bases from J, with 10 bases in between. Here the CDR3 DNA reads TGTGCCAGCAGCTTCCAGGGCTGGTACGAGCAGTACTTC. It is translated as CASSFQGWYEQYF.

The CDR3 DNA reads TGCGCCAGCAGCTTGGGGGGTGGTGTGAAAAATGAGCAGTTCTTC. The encoded protein is CASSLGGGVKNEQFF. The rearrangement joins TRBV5-1 to TRBJ2-1; D gene uncertain. CDR3 length: 15 amino acids. Per germline, CDR1 SGHRS and CDR2 YFSETQ. V gave up 0 bases and J gave up 7 bases, with 14 bases separating them.

This clonotype was observed a handful of times. The chain employs TRBV10-2 and TRBJ2-5, with 16 bases that match TRBD2. The CDR3 spans 18 residues. Germline values: CDR1 WSHSY, CDR2 SAAADI. V was pared by 0 bases and J by 5 bases, with 6 bases of the junction left unmatched. CDR3 in DNA: TGCGCCAGCAGTGAGTCGGGACTAGCGGGAGGGCCGGAGGAGACCCAGTACTTC. The encoded protein is CASSESGLAGGPEETQYF.

This clonotype was seen a handful of times. This sequence joins TRBV19 and TRBJ2-7; the match to TRBD1 covers 8 bases. The length of the CDR3 is 14 residues. Germline V gene data show CDR1 as LNHDA and CDR2 as SQIVND (reference sequence). The V and J ends lost 4 bases and 2 bases, in that order; junction bases with no gene match: 4. CDR3 sequence (DNA): TGTGCCAGTAGTACGGTGACAGGGGCCTACGAGCAGTACTTC. It codes for CASSTVTGAYEQYF.

A remark on this clonotype: The junction and the germline gene differ at one end; a read error may be behind it. This chain uses TRBV5-1 with TRBJ2-3; 10 bases map to TRBD2. CDR1 is SGHRS, CDR2 YFSETQ, per germline. There are 14 residues in the CDR3. The CDR3 nucleotides are TGCGCCAGCAGCCCTAGCGGGAGTGCAGATGCGCAGTATTTT. The encoded protein is CASSPSGSADAQYF.

This clonotype was seen only a few times. J is TRBJ2-2 and V is TRBV25-1; 8 bases are a match to TRBD1. The CDR3 totals 16 residues. V trimming: 7 bases; J trimming: 2 bases; junction bases outside the gene matches: 9. Germline V gene data show CDR1 as MGHDK and CDR2 as SYGVNS. Here the CDR3 DNA reads TGTGCCAGCATGAAAAGAGGACAGGGAAACACCGGGGAGCTGTTTTTT. As protein: CASMKRGQGNTGELFF.

The chain uses TRBV6-1 and TRBJ2-5; 8 bases are shared with TRBD2. J lost 4 bases, V lost 5 bases, and 18 bases had no gene match. The CDR3 contains 18 residues. CDR1 MNHNS and CDR2 SASEGT come from the germline V gene. DNA for the CDR3: TGTGCCAGCAGTAAACGAAGGGGAAACGGGAGGGCAGGAGAGACCCAGTACTTC. Translated: CASSKRRGNGRAGETQYF.

The chain joins TRBV9 to TRBJ2-1, with 9 bases identical to TRBD2. The CDR3 runs to 17 residues. V lost 4 bases and J lost 3; bases outside the gene matches: 11. CDR1 is SGDLS and CDR2 is YYNGEE in the germline V gene. The CDR3 reads CASSRLQREDFYNEQFF. The CDR3 nucleotides are TGTGCCAGCAGCCGTTTGCAGCGGGAGGACTTCTACAATGAGCAGTTCTTC. The entire variable domain, with the rest obtained from reference TRBV9 and TRBJ2-1, is as follows: DSGVTQTPKHLITATGQRVTLRCSPRSGDLSVYWYQQSLDQGLQFLIQYYNGEERAKGNILERFSAQQFPDLHSELNLSSLELGDSALYFCASSRLQREDFYNEQFFGPGTRLTVL.

This clonotype has a single count. The chain recombines TRBV10-3 with TRBJ1-2; D is ambiguous. V lost 1 base and J 5 bases, leaving 8 bases between the germline ends. CDR3 length: 13 residues. The germline V gene has CDR1 ENHRY and CDR2 SYGVKD. CDR3 residues: CAISEYREYGYTF. CDR3 sequence (DNA): TGTGCCATCAGTGAGTACCGGGAGTATGGCTACACCTTC.

A single count supports this clonotype. A much more abundant neighbour one base away suggests this may be a read error. The V and J genes are TRBV20-1 and TRBJ2-2; a possible D gene is TRBD1 (5 bases). The V gene's germline CDR1 is DFQATT and CDR2 SNEGSKA (reference sequence). The length of the CDR3 is 15 residues. V lost 3 bases to trimming and J lost 6 bases, with 17 bases between them. The CDR3 loop reads CSASGAFLVAGELFF. CDR3 in DNA: TGCAGTGCTAGTGGGGCTTTCCTGGTGGCCGGGGAGCTGTTTTTT.

J is TRBJ2-5 and V is TRBV10-3, with 7 nucleotides matching TRBD1. V lost 2 bases and J lost 2; bases outside the gene matches: 5. This CDR3 has 15 amino acids. The germline V gene encodes CDR1 ENHRY and CDR2 SYGVKD. CDR3 in amino acids: CAISEGQDLQETQYF. CDR3 DNA sequence: TGTGCCATCAGTGAGGGACAGGACCTTCAAGAGACCCAGTACTTC.

This clonotype occurred a few times. The rearrangement joins TRBV12-3 or TRBV12-4 to TRBJ1-3; 8 nucleotides line up with TRBD1. The length of the CDR3 is 16 residues. After removal of 7 bases from V and 2 bases from J, the junction contained 10 bases not matched to a gene. The CDR3 region is CASTPGGTGPGNTIYF. In nucleotides, the CDR3 is TGTGCCAGCACCCCCGGGGGGACAGGTCCTGGAAACACCATATATTTT.

This clonotype was counted a few times. This chain joins TRBV6-5 and TRBJ2-1; 14 positions agree with TRBD2. The V and J ends lost 0 bases and 13 bases, in that order; junction bases with no gene match: 2. Germline assignment: CDR1 MNHEY and CDR2 SVGAGI. The CDR3 extends over 14 amino acids. In nucleotides, the CDR3 is TGTGCCAGCAGTTACTCGACTAGCGGGAGGGTACAGTTCTTC. The encoded protein is CASSYSTSGRVQFF.

This clonotype was recorded many times. V gene TRBV14 combines with J gene TRBJ2-1; D is unclear. The CDR3 runs 13 residues. Between the trimmed V and J ends, which lost 4 bases and 4 bases, there was a span of 8 bases. Looked up from germline, CDR1 is SGHDN and CDR2 is FVKESK. CDR3 in amino acids: CASSPLRYNEQFF. CDR3 nucleotide sequence: TGTGCCAGCAGCCCGCTCAGATACAATGAGCAGTTCTTC.

This clonotype was seen only a few times. The chain employs TRBV6-1 and TRBJ2-1; 7 nucleotides align to TRBD2. The V gene's germline CDR1 is MNHNS and CDR2 SASEGT. Trimming cost V 7 bases and J 7 bases; bases outside gene matches: 7. The CDR3 spans 13 residues. Written as DNA, the CDR3 is TGTGCCAGCACTTGGACTAGTGATAATGAGCAGTTCTTC. Its protein product is CASTWTSDNEQFF.

This clonotype has a handful of counts. This chain connects TRBV12-3 or TRBV12-4 to TRBJ2-2; D is possibly TRBD1 (6 bases). The CDR3 sequence is 16 residues long. Trimming pared 8 bases from V and 1 base from J, leaving 17 bases between. CDR3 DNA sequence: TGTGCCAGCCTTTCGTGGGGCAGGGGGAACACCGGGGAGCTGTTTTTT. Translating it yields CASLSWGRGNTGELFF.

In this sample, this clonotype turned up a few times. Sequence at one end of the junction differs from germline and may be a read error. J is TRBJ2-5 and V is TRBV5-8; no clear D. CDR1 is SGHTS and CDR2 is YDEGEE in the germline V gene. The CDR3 has 13 residues. The DNA for the CDR3 is TGTGCCTGCAGCTTCGGCAACCAAGAGACCCAGTACTTC. Translated: CACSFGNQETQYF.